The entry below gives a single TCR beta chain sequence along with its context. These data come from a study of cytotoxic CD8 clonotypes in ibrutinib-treated CLL. About the research overall: Once treatment had gone on for a median of around 13 months, range 6 to 36, response samples were drawn.

This CDR3 has 17 residues. Germline-derived CDR1 and CDR2 are LGHNT and FRNRAP. The ends lost 1 base at V and 0 bases at J; junction bases unmatched: 5. The protocol was immunoSEQ multiplex PCR, while the TCRdb copy is restricted to in-frame clones and leaves out a portion. The table lists approximately 13,000 clones, more than 60% of them singletons. The sequences come from PBMCs, collected before ibrutinib treatment. The V call is TRBV12-5, the J call TRBJ2-2; 7 positions match TRBD1. This clonotype originated in a human donor with chronic lymphocytic leukemia. In DNA, the CDR3 is TGTGCTAGTGGTTTGGGCCGGGACAGCTCGAACACCGGGGAGCTGTTTTTT. Translated: CASGLGRDSSNTGELFF. Looking up the rest from reference TRBV12-5 and TRBJ2-2 gives the full variable domain: DARVTQTPRHKVTEMGQEVTMRCQPILGHNTVFWYRQTMMQGLELLAYFRNRAPLDDSGMPKDRFSAEMPDATLATLKIQPSEPRDSAVYFCASGLGRDSSNTGELFFGEGSRLTVL.